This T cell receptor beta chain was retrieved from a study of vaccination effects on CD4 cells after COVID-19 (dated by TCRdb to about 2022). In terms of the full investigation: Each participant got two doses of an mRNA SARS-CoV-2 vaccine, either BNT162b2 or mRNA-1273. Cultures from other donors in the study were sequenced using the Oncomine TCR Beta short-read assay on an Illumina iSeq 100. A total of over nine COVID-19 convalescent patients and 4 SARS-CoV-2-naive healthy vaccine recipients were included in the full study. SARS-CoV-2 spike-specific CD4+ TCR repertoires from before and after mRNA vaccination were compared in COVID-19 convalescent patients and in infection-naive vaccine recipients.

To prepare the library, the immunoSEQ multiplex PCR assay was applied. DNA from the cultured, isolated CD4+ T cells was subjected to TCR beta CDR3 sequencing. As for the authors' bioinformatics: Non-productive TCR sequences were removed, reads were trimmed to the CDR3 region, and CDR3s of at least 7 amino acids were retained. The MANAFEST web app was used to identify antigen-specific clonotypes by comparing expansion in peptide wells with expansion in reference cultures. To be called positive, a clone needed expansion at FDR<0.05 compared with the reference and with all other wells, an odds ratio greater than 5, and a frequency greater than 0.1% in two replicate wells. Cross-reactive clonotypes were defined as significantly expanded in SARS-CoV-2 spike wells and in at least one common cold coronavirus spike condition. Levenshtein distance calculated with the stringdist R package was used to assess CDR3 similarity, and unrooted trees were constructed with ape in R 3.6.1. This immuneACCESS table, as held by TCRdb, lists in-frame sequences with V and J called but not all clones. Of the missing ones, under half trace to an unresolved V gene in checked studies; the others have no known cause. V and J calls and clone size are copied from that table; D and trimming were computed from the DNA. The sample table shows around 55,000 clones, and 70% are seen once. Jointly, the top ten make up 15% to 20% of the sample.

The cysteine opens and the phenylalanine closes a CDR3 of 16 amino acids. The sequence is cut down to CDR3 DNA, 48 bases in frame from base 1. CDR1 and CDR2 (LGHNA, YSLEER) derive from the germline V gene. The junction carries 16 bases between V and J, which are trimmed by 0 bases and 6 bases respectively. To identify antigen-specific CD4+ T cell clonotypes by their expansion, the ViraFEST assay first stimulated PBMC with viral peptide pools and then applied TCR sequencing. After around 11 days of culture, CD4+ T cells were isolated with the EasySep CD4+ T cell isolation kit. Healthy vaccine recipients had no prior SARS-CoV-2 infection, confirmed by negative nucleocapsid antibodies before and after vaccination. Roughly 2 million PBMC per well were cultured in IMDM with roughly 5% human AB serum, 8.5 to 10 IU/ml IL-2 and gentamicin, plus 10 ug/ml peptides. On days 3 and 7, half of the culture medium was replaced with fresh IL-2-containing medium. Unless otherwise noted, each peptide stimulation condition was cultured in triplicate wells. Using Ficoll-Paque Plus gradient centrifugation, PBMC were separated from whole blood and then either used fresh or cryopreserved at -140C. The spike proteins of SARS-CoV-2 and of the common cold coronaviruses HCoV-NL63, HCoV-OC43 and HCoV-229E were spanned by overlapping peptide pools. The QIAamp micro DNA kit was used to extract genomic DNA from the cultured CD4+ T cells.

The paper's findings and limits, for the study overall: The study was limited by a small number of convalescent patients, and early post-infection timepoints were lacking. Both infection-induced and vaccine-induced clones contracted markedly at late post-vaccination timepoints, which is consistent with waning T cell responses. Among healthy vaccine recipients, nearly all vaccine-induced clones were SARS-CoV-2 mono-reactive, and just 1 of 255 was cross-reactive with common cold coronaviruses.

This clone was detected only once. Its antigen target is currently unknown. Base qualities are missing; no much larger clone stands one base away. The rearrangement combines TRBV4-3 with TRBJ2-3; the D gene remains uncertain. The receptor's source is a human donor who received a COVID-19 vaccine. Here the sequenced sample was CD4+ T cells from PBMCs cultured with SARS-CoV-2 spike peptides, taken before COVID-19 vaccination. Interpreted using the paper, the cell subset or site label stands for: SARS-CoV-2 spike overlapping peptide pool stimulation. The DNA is TGCGCCAGCAGCCAAGATAGCTGGCTGGCCGGGGATACGCAGTATTTT. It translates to CASSQDSWLAGDTQYF.